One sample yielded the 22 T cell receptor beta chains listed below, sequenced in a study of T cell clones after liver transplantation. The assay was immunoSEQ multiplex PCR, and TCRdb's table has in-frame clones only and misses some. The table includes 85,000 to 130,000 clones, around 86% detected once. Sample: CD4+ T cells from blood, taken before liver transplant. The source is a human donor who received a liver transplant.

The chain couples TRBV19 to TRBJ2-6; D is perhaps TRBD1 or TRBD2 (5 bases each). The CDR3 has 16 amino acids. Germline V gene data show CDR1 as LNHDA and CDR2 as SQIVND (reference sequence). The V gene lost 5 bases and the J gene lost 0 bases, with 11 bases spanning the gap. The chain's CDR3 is CASSPSGPSGANVLTF. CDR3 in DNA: TGTGCCAGTAGTCCGTCGGGGCCCTCTGGGGCCAACGTCCTGACTTTC.

The CDR3 DNA reads as TGTGCCAGTAGTATGGCATTTTATAGCAATCAGCCCCAGCATTTT. Its protein is CASSMAFYSNQPQHF. This chain connects TRBV19 to TRBJ1-5; no clear D gene. Germline lookup yields CDR1 LNHDA and CDR2 SQIVND (reference sequence). This CDR3 is built from 15 residues. V was shortened by 3 bases and J by 0 bases, with 9 bases between the two germline ends.

In nucleotides, the CDR3 is TGTGCCAGCAGGCTGGGCGGTACCACTGAAGCTTTCTTT. Its protein is CASRLGGTTEAFF. V is TRBV2 and J is TRBJ1-1, with D unresolved. Between the trimmed V and J ends, which lost 6 bases and 4 bases, there was a span of 12 bases. This CDR3 has 13 amino acids. Germline V gene sequence: CDR1 SNHLY, CDR2 FYNNEI.

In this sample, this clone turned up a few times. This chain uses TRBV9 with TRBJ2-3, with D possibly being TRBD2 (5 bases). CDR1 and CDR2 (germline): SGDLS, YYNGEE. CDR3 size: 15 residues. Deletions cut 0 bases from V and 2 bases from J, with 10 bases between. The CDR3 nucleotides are TGTGCCAGCAGCGTAGTTGCGGGCTCCACAGATACGCAGTATTTT. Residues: CASSVVAGSTDTQYF. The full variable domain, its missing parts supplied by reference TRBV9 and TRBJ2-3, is DSGVTQTPKHLITATGQRVTLRCSPRSGDLSVYWYQQSLDQGLQFLIQYYNGEERAKGNILERFSAQQFPDLHSELNLSSLELGDSALYFCASSVVAGSTDTQYFGPGTRLTVL.

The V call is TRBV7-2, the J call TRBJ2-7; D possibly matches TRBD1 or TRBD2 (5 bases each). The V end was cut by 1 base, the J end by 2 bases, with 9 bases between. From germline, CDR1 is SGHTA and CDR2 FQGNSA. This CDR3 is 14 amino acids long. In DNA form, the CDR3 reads TGTGCCAGCAGCTTAGTTGAGGGGACCTACGAGCAGTACTTC. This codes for CASSLVEGTYEQYF.

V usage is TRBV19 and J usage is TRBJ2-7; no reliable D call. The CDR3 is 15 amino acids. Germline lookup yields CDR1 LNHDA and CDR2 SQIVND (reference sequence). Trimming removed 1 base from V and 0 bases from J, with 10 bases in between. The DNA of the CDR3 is TGTGCCAGTAGTATAGCTTTCCGATCCTCCTACGAGCAGTACTTC. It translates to CASSIAFRSSYEQYF. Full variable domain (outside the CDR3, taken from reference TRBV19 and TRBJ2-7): DGGITQSPKYLFRKEGQNVTLSCEQNLNHDAMYWYRQDPGQGLRLIYYSQIVNDFQKGDIAEGYSVSREKKESFPLTVTSAQKNPTAFYLCASSIAFRSSYEQYFGPGTRLTVT.

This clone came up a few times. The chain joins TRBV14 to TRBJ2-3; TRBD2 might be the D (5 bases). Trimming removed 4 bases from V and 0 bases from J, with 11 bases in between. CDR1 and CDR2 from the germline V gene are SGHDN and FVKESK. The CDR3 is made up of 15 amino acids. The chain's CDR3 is CASSRTRLSTDTQYF. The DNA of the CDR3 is TGTGCCAGCAGCCGGACTCGCCTTAGCACAGATACGCAGTATTTT.

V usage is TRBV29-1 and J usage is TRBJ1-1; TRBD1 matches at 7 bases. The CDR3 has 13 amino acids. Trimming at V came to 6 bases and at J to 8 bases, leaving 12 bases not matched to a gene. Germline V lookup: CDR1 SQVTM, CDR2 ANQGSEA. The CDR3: CSVYFRDRDEAFF. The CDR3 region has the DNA TGCAGCGTCTACTTCCGGGACAGAGACGAAGCTTTCTTT.

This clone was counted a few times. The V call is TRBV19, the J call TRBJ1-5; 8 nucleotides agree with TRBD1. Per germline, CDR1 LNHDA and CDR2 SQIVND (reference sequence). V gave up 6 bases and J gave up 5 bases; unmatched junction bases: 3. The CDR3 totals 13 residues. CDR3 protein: CASRTGQDQPQHF. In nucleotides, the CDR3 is TGTGCCAGTAGAACGGGACAGGATCAGCCCCAGCATTTT.

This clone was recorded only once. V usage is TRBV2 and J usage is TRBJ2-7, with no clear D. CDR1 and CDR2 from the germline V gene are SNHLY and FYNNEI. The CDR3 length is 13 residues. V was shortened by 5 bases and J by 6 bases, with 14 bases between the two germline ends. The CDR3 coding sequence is TGTGCCAGCAGTATTACCCTGCTTGGCGAGCAGTACTTC. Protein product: CASSITLLGEQYF. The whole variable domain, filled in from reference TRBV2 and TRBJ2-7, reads EPEVTQTPSHQVTQMGQEVILRCVPISNHLYFYWYRQILGQKVEFLVSFYNNEISEKSEIFDDQFSVERPDGSNFTLKIRSTKLEDSAMYFCASSITLLGEQYFGPGTRLTVT.

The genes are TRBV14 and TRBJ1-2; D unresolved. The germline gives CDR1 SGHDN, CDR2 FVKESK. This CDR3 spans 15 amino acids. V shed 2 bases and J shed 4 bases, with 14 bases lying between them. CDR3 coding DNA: TGTGCCAGCAGCCAAAGCCGAGCGGGGTCCTATGGCTACACCTTC. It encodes CASSQSRAGSYGYTF.

The CDR3 loop reads CASSLGRPETQYF. CDR3 bases: TGTGCCAGCAGCTTAGGTAGACCCGAGACCCAGTACTTC. The genes are TRBV7-6 and TRBJ2-5, with D uncertain. CDR1 and CDR2 (germline): SGHVS, FNYEAQ. Trimming shortened V by 1 base and J by 5 bases, and 8 bases separated the two germline ends. CDR3 length equals 13 residues.

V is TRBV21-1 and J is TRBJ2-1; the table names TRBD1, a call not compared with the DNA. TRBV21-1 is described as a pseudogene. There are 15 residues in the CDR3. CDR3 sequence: CASSKGGQGRNEQFF. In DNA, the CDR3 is TGTGCCAGCAGCAAAGGGGGACAGGGGAGGAATGAGCAGTTCTTC.

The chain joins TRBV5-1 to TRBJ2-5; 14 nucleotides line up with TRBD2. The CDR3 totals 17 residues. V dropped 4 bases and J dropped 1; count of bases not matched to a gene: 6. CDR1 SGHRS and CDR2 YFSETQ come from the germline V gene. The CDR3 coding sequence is TGCGCCAGCAGCCGGAAGACTAGCGGGGGGGCCCAAGAGACCCAGTACTTC. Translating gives CASSRKTSGGAQETQYF.

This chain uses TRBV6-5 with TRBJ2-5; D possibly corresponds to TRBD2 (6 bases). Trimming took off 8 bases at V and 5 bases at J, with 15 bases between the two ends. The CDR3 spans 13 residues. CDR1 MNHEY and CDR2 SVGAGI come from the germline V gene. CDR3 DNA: TGTGCCAGCCAAGCGGGCGACTGGGAGACCCAGTACTTC. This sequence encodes CASQAGDWETQYF.

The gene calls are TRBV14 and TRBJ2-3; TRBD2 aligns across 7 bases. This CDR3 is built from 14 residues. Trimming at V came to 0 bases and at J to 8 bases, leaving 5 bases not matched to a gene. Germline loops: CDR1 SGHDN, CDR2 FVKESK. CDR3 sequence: CASSQELAIRTQYF. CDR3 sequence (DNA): TGTGCCAGCAGCCAAGAACTAGCGATTCGTACGCAGTATTTT.

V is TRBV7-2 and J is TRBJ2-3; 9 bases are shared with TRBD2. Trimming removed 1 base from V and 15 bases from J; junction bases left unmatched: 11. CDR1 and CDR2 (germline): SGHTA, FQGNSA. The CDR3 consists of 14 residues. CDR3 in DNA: TGTGCCAGCAGCTTAGGAAAACTTCGCGGGGGGGCTTATTTT. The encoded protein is CASSLGKLRGGAYF.

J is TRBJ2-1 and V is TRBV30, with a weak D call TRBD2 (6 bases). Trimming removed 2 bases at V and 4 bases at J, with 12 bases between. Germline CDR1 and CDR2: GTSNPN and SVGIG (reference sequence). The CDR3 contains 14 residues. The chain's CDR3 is CAWSSGTAYNEQFF. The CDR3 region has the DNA TGTGCCTGGAGTTCTGGGACTGCGTACAATGAGCAGTTCTTC.

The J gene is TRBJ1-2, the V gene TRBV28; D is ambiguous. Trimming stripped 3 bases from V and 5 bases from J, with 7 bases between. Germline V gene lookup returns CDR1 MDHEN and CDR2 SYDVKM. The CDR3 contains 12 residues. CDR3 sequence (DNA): TGTGCCAGCAGTTTGGAGGGATATGGCTACACCTTC. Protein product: CASSLEGYGYTF.

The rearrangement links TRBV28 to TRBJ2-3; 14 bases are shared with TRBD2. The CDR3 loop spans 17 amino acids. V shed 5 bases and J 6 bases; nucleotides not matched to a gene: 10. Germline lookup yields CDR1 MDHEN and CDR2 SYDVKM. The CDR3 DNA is TGTGCCAGCAGTCTACAGGGACTAGCGGGAGAAGGGGATACGCAGTATTTT. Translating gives CASSLQGLAGEGDTQYF.

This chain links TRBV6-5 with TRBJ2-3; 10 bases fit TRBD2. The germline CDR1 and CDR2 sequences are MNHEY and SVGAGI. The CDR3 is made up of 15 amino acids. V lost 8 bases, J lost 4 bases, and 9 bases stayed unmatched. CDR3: CASGRSGGASDTQYF. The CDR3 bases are TGTGCCAGCGGACGAAGCGGGGGGGCCTCAGATACGCAGTATTTT.

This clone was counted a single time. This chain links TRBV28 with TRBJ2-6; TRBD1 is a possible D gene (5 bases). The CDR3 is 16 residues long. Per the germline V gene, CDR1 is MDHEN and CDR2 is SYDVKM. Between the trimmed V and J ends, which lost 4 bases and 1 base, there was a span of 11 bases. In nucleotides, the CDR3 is TGTGCCAGCAGTTCTAGGCAGGGATCTGGGGCCAACGTCCTGACTTTC. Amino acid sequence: CASSSRQGSGANVLTF.